Detailed here is one T cell receptor (beta chain). The V end was cut by 6 bases, the J end by 3 bases, with 12 bases between. The CDR3 is made up of 13 amino acids. Germline V CDR1 and CDR2: WSHSY, SAAADI. The source of the sample is a study of cytomegalovirus exposure and HLA in healthy donors. Both 60 Vbeta primers and 13 Jbeta primers went into the PCR. Some clones are missing from TCRdb's copy, which holds only in-frame ones; the method was immunoSEQ multiplex PCR. The sample consists of some 150,000 clones, 60% to 80% of them appearing once. The receptor comes from a male donor in good health and CMV-seronegative. The rearrangement joins TRBV10-2 to TRBJ2-7; D is perhaps TRBD2 (6 bases). Sequencing used PBMCs. The CDR3 loop is CASRETRRYEQYF. CDR3 in DNA: TGCGCCAGCAGAGAGACTAGACGCTACGAGCAGTACTTC.